What follows describes a single TCR beta chain. Its antigen remains unidentified. Here immunoSEQ multiplex PCR was the method, and the copy in TCRdb shows in-frame clones only, minus some. Here the sample spans hundreds of thousands of clones, 80% to 90% being singletons. This sample was included in a study of cytomegalovirus exposure and HLA in healthy donors. Background on the study: The 120 validation repertoires used the same platform as the roughly 700 first-cohort repertoires (as reported by a later analysis). Findings and limits, study-wide: Per published reports, the classifier diagnosed cytomegalovirus status with high specificity and sensitivity. Many donors shared some public TCRs, even though most TCR sequences were rare.

It was the roughly 110-subject validation cohort, separate from the approximately 690-subject first cohort, to which the donors belonged. The sequenced sample consisted of PBMCs. This clonotype was sampled from a woman between 18 and 30 years old in good health and CMV-seropositive.

For the CDR3, the DNA is TGTGCCAGCAGTTTAAGGGGGATGGGATACGAGCAGTACTTC. Amino acids: CASSLRGMGYEQYF. The V and J genes are TRBV28 and TRBJ2-7; maybe TRBD1 (6 bases). Trimming removed 2 bases at V and 4 bases at J, with 12 bases between. The CDR3 consists of 14 residues. CDR1 and CDR2 from the germline V gene are MDHEN and SYDVKM.